Presented here are 30 T cell receptor beta chains from one specimen sequenced in a study of OX40 agonist ivuxolimab in advanced cancers. Only in-frame clones appear in the TCRdb table, and some are missing; sequencing was by immunoSEQ multiplex PCR. The sample includes over 65,000 clones, less than 95% of them seen just once. The input for sequencing was CD4+ or CD8+ T cells sorted from blood, taken in a trial of the OX40 agonist ivuxolimab. The receptors were sampled from an adult with an advanced solid tumor such as melanoma, head and neck, liver or kidney cancer.

The genes are TRBV11-2 and TRBJ1-1; possibly TRBD1 for D (5 bases). Trimming removed 6 bases at V and 3 bases at J, with 11 bases between. This CDR3 contains 13 residues. Per germline, CDR1 SGHAT and CDR2 FQNNGV. CDR3 DNA: TGTGCCAGCAGAGTAGGGGAAGACACTGAAGCTTTCTTT. Residues: CASRVGEDTEAFF.

This rearrangement joins TRBV16 to TRBJ1-5; TRBD1 agrees at 10 bases. Germline CDR1 is KGHSY and CDR2 is FQNENV. The J segment lost 8 bases and the V segment lost 4 bases, leaving 5 bases of the junction unmatched. This CDR3 comprises 14 residues. CDR3 residues: CASSPTGGWEPQHF. Written as DNA, the CDR3 is TGTGCCAGCAGCCCGACAGGGGGCTGGGAGCCCCAGCATTTT. Drawing the rest from reference TRBV16 and TRBJ1-5, the complete variable domain is GEEVAQTPKHLVRGEGQKAKLYCAPIKGHSYVFWYQQVLKNEFKFLISFQNENVFDETGMPKERFSAKCLPNSPCSLEIQATKLEDSAVYFCASSPTGGWEPQHFGDGTRLSIL.

The chain recombines TRBV7-2 with TRBJ2-7; 9 bases line up with TRBD2. V lost 7 bases and J lost 2; bases outside the gene matches: 9. The V gene's germline CDR1 is SGHTA and CDR2 FQGNSA. The CDR3 sequence is 15 residues long. The CDR3 spells CASTTTSGNAYEQYF. The CDR3 DNA sequence: TGTGCCAGCACCACGACTAGCGGAAACGCCTACGAGCAGTACTTC.

The chain uses TRBV11-3 and TRBJ2-5; D unresolved. The length of the CDR3 is 12 residues. Per germline, CDR1 SGHNT and CDR2 YENEEA. Trimming stripped 5 bases from V and 1 base from J, with 5 bases between. The CDR3 is CASSPGQETQYF. The CDR3 region has the DNA TGTGCCAGCAGCCCGGGCCAAGAGACCCAGTACTTC.

The chain uses TRBV7-6 and TRBJ2-3, with no clear D. V was clipped by 5 bases and J by 0 bases, with 15 bases between them. The length of the CDR3 is 16 residues. In germline, CDR1 is SGHVS, CDR2 FNYEAQ. The CDR3 nucleotides are TGTGCCAGCAGCATCAGTCCCTCCCGGAGCACAGATACGCAGTATTTT. Protein sequence: CASSISPSRSTDTQYF.

The chain joins TRBV9 to TRBJ2-2, with TRBD2 matching over 11 bases. Germline V gene sequence: CDR1 SGDLS, CDR2 YYNGEE. The CDR3 runs 16 residues. J gave up 4 bases and V 2 bases, and 4 bases lay outside the gene matches. CDR3 amino acids: CASSVLAGGGTGELFF. The CDR3 DNA is TGTGCCAGCAGCGTCCTAGCGGGAGGTGGCACCGGGGAGCTGTTTTTT.

The gene calls are TRBV28 and TRBJ1-5; no definite D call. Trimming took off 3 bases at V and 3 bases at J, with 9 bases between the two ends. Germline CDR1 and CDR2: MDHEN and SYDVKM. This CDR3 contains 14 residues. The CDR3 nucleotides are TGTGCCAGCAGTTTGTTGCAGAACAATCAGCCCCAGCATTTT. Translated, it gives CASSLLQNNQPQHF.

The rearrangement joins TRBV11-3 to TRBJ1-3; tentative D call: TRBD1 (6 bases). Deletions cut 5 bases from V and 1 base from J, with 12 bases between. The germline gives CDR1 SGHNT, CDR2 YENEEA. The CDR3 is made up of 15 amino acids. DNA of the CDR3: TGTGCCAGCAGCACCCGGGACACTTCTGGAAACACCATATATTTT. It specifies CASSTRDTSGNTIYF.

The chain links TRBV28 to TRBJ1-5, with D possibly being TRBD1 (5 bases). The CDR3 runs 15 residues. V lost 6 bases and J 4 bases, leaving 16 bases between the germline ends. Germline lookup yields CDR1 MDHEN and CDR2 SYDVKM. In DNA form, the CDR3 reads TGTGCCAGCAGGCTCCCCCGCAGGGAGAATCAGCCCCAGCATTTT. The encoded protein is CASRLPRRENQPQHF.

This chain links TRBV7-2 with TRBJ2-3; TRBD2 agrees at 13 bases. The trim removed 5 bases at V and 6 bases at J, leaving 11 bases unmatched. Germline V gene lookup returns CDR1 SGHTA and CDR2 FQGNSA. This CDR3 is 17 amino acids long. CDR3 sequence: CASSTARLAGGRDTQYF. CDR3 in DNA: TGTGCCAGCAGCACAGCCCGACTAGCGGGGGGTAGGGATACGCAGTATTTT.

This chain uses TRBV6-1 with TRBJ2-2, with 7 positions matching TRBD1. This CDR3 has 13 residues. The germline CDR1 and CDR2 sequences are MNHNS and SASEGT. V lost 6 bases and J lost 6; bases outside the gene matches: 4. The CDR3 sequence is CASRRGQAGELFF. For the CDR3, the DNA is TGTGCCAGCAGGAGGGGGCAGGCCGGGGAGCTGTTTTTT.

The chain links TRBV5-6 to TRBJ1-1, with D unclear. Trimming removed 3 bases from V and 1 base from J, with 1 base in between. In germline, CDR1 is SGHDT, CDR2 YYEEEE. CDR3 length: 11 amino acids. The CDR3 protein is CASSWNTEAFF. Written as DNA, the CDR3 is TGTGCCAGCAGCTGGAACACTGAAGCTTTCTTT.

The rearrangement links TRBV28 to TRBJ2-5; no clear D. CDR3 length equals 15 residues. V lost 3 bases and J lost 3, with 14 bases in between. CDR1 and CDR2 (germline): MDHEN, SYDVKM. CDR3: CASSFGVEKEETQYF. The DNA for the CDR3 is TGTGCCAGCAGTTTTGGGGTAGAGAAGGAAGAGACCCAGTACTTC.

The chain has TRBV5-1 and TRBJ2-5; the D is unclear. V lost 3 bases to trimming and J lost 3 bases, with 9 bases between them. The CDR3 runs to 13 residues. Germline V CDR1 and CDR2: SGHRS, YFSETQ. The CDR3 sequence is CASSSPVEETQYF. The CDR3 DNA follows: TGCGCCAGCAGCTCCCCCGTAGAAGAGACCCAGTACTTC.

The chain employs TRBV15 and TRBJ1-1; D gene unclear. The CDR3 totals 16 residues. Germline V gives CDR1 LNHNV, CDR2 YYDKDF (reference sequence). The ends were cut back, 0 bases at V and 1 base at J, with 12 bases in the middle. CDR3 sequence reads: CATSRDRVSPNTEAFF. The CDR3 DNA follows: TGTGCCACCAGCAGAGATAGAGTTTCCCCGAACACTGAAGCTTTCTTT.

This chain connects TRBV7-8 to TRBJ1-1, with 7 bases that match TRBD1. V shed 4 bases, J shed 0 bases, and the junction held 2 bases outside the gene matches. CDR1 is SGHVS, CDR2 FQNEAQ, per germline. This CDR3 is 14 amino acids long. CDR3 in DNA: TGTGCCAGCAGCTCAGACAGGGTGAACACTGAAGCTTTCTTT. Translation gives CASSSDRVNTEAFF.

In nucleotides, the CDR3 is TGTGCCAGCAGCCCGGGACTAGTGGGCACCGGGGAGCTGTTTTTT. This gives the protein CASSPGLVGTGELFF. The chain uses TRBV11-2 and TRBJ2-2; 8 nucleotides agree with TRBD2. The junction had 6 bases not matched to a gene; V was cut back by 5 bases and J by 4 bases. CDR1 is SGHAT and CDR2 is FQNNGV in the germline V gene. The CDR3 totals 15 residues. The full variable domain, completed using reference TRBV11-2 and TRBJ2-2, is EAGVAQSPRYKIIEKRQSVAFWCNPISGHATLYWYQQILGQGPKLLIQFQNNGVVDDSQLPKDRFSAERLKGVDSTLKIQPAKLEDSAVYLCASSPGLVGTGELFFGEGSRLTVL.

V gene TRBV19 combines with J gene TRBJ2-7, with D possibly being TRBD1 (5 bases). Trimming removed 7 bases from V and 3 bases from J, with 16 bases in between. Germline assignment: CDR1 LNHDA and CDR2 SQIVND (reference sequence). The CDR3 sequence is 14 residues long. The CDR3 DNA reads as TGTGCCAGTAAAAGGGGAAGCGCGAACTACGAGCAGTACTTC. It yields the protein CASKRGSANYEQYF.

V usage is TRBV18 and J usage is TRBJ2-6; D is unresolved. V lost 1 base and J 3 bases, leaving 4 bases between the germline ends. In germline, CDR1 is KGHSH, CDR2 LQKENI. This CDR3 has 14 amino acids. The CDR3 loop reads CASSPRDGANVLTF. The DNA of the CDR3 is TGTGCCAGCTCACCACGGGATGGGGCCAACGTCCTGACTTTC.

The gene calls are TRBV4-2 and TRBJ2-3; D unclear. There are 17 residues in the CDR3. From germline, CDR1 is LGHNA and CDR2 YNFKEQ. The V and J ends lost 0 bases and 4 bases respectively, with 17 bases between them. The CDR3 loop is CASSQDQEAPIPDTQYF. The CDR3 DNA is TGTGCCAGCAGCCAAGATCAAGAAGCGCCCATCCCAGATACGCAGTATTTT.

On this clone itself: The sample contains more than one DNA sequence encoding this CDR3. The CDR3 nucleotides are TGTGCCAGCAGCTTAGTTGTTAACACTGAAGCTTTCTTT. It translates to CASSLVVNTEAFF. The rearrangement joins TRBV7-9 to TRBJ1-1; no clear D gene. Trimming cost V 1 base and J 2 bases, with 5 bases left between them. The CDR3 loop spans 13 amino acids. CDR1 is SEHNR, CDR2 FQNEAQ, per germline (reference sequence).

The V gene is TRBV11-2, the J gene TRBJ2-7; D unclear. Per the germline V gene, CDR1 is SGHAT and CDR2 is FQNNGV. The V and J ends lost 5 bases and 2 bases respectively, with 7 bases between them. The CDR3 has 12 residues. CDR3 nucleotide sequence: TGTGCCAGCAGCCCTGCTCCCTACGAGCAGTACTTC. This encodes CASSPAPYEQYF.

V gene TRBV28 combines with J gene TRBJ2-1; TRBD1 is a possible D gene (6 bases). Between the trimmed V and J ends, which lost 5 bases and 4 bases, there was a span of 12 bases. The length of the CDR3 is 14 residues. Germline V gene data show CDR1 as MDHEN and CDR2 as SYDVKM. CDR3 coding DNA: TGTGCCAGCAGTCCAACAGGGTTATACAATGAGCAGTTCTTC. This gives the protein CASSPTGLYNEQFF.

The gene calls are TRBV11-2 and TRBJ2-2; no clear D gene. Looked up from germline, CDR1 is SGHAT and CDR2 is FQNNGV. Trimming pared 1 base from V and 5 bases from J, leaving 8 bases between. The CDR3 is 14 amino acids. As DNA, the CDR3 is TGTGCCAGCAGCTTAGTCTTTCATACCGGGGAGCTGTTTTTT. It is translated as CASSLVFHTGELFF.

The CDR3 DNA is TGTGCCAGCAGTCAGGACAGGGGCCAGGCCCTCCACTTT. This sequence encodes CASSQDRGQALHF. V usage is TRBV6-5 and J usage is TRBJ1-6; 9 nucleotides match TRBD1. V dropped 5 bases and J dropped 14; count of bases not matched to a gene: 7. The CDR3 covers 13 residues. The germline V gene encodes CDR1 MNHEY and CDR2 SVGAGI.

The chain is built from TRBV19 and TRBJ2-5, with D perhaps matching TRBD1 (5 bases). The germline V gene encodes CDR1 LNHDA and CDR2 SQIVND (reference sequence). The CDR3 loop spans 13 amino acids. V was cut by 2 bases and J by 3 bases, with 7 bases left in between. The CDR3 DNA follows: TGTGCCAGTAGTATATGGGGCAAAGAGACCCAGTACTTC. It is translated as CASSIWGKETQYF.

Only a few counts were recorded for this clone. Other nucleotide sequences from this sample produce the same CDR3. This sequence joins TRBV7-2 and TRBJ2-1; 11 bases are shared with TRBD1. J gave up 0 bases and V 5 bases, and 6 bases lay outside the gene matches. Germline lookup yields CDR1 SGHTA and CDR2 FQGNSA. CDR3 length equals 17 residues. The chain's CDR3 is CASSPRTGGTSYNEQFF. The CDR3 DNA reads TGTGCCAGCAGCCCCCGGACAGGGGGCACCTCCTACAATGAGCAGTTCTTC.

The V call is TRBV11-2, the J call TRBJ2-7; D is tentatively TRBD1 or TRBD2 (5 bases each). Looked up from germline, CDR1 is SGHAT and CDR2 is FQNNGV. The CDR3 is made up of 14 amino acids. V dropped 5 bases and J dropped 4 bases, with 15 bases sitting between them. The CDR3: CASSRPGPTYEQYF. The CDR3 coding sequence is TGTGCCAGCAGCCGACCGGGACCGACTTACGAGCAGTACTTC.

The genes are TRBV5-5 and TRBJ2-2; 8 bases line up with TRBD2. The CDR3 has 15 amino acids. The germline CDR1 and CDR2 sequences are SGHKS and YYEKEE (reference sequence). The ends lost 4 bases at V and 5 bases at J; junction bases unmatched: 7. The DNA for the CDR3 is TGTGCCAGCAGCCCAGGGACTAGTTCAACCGGGGAGCTGTTTTTT. Its protein product is CASSPGTSSTGELFF.

The chain joins TRBV19 to TRBJ1-5; D uncertain. Deletions cut 10 bases from V and 2 bases from J, with 18 bases between. The CDR3 runs to 15 residues. Germline values: CDR1 LNHDA, CDR2 SQIVND (reference sequence). CDR3 bases: TGTGCCATAAATTCGAGGTGGGGAGGCAATCAGCCCCAGCATTTT. This codes for CAINSRWGGNQPQHF.